A single sample gave rise to the 17 T cell receptor beta chains below, sequenced in a study of blood T cell repertoires in COVID-19. The repertoire was sequenced with immunoSEQ multiplex PCR; TCRdb's copy has only in-frame clones and lacks some. The repertoire consists of some 150,000 clones, with 86% occurring once and the leading ten covering 5.5% to 8.5%. Sequenced material: peripheral blood. The receptors originated from an elderly woman in a cohort sampled during active or convalescent COVID-19.

The chain uses TRBV19 and TRBJ1-2; D gene ambiguous. The CDR3 runs 12 residues. Trimming stripped 6 bases from V and 4 bases from J, with 9 bases between. The germline V gene has CDR1 LNHDA and CDR2 SQIVND (reference sequence). Written as DNA, the CDR3 is TGTGCCAGTAGGGGCAGCTCCTATGGCTACACCTTC. This codes for CASRGSSYGYTF.

Here the CDR3 reads CASSVESQVFSGNTIYF. DNA of the CDR3: TGTGCCAGCAGCGTAGAATCACAGGTGTTCTCTGGAAACACCATATATTTT. The V and J genes are TRBV9 and TRBJ1-3, with TRBD1 as a possible D gene (5 bases). Germline V gene data show CDR1 as SGDLS and CDR2 as YYNGEE. Trimming removed 0 bases from V and 0 bases from J, with 13 bases in between. This CDR3 is built from 17 residues.

The chain couples TRBV9 to TRBJ2-6; tentative D call: TRBD1 (6 bases). This CDR3 is 16 amino acids long. Germline V lookup: CDR1 SGDLS, CDR2 YYNGEE. The V and J ends lost 2 bases and 0 bases respectively, with 9 bases between them. The CDR3 here is CASSVGHSSGANVLTF. Written as DNA, the CDR3 is TGTGCCAGCAGCGTGGGACATAGCTCTGGGGCCAACGTCCTGACTTTC. Variable domain in full (rest from reference TRBV9 and TRBJ2-6): DSGVTQTPKHLITATGQRVTLRCSPRSGDLSVYWYQQSLDQGLQFLIQYYNGEERAKGNILERFSAQQFPDLHSELNLSSLELGDSALYFCASSVGHSSGANVLTFGAGSRLTVL.

The chain combines TRBV28 with TRBJ2-3, with 11 bases identical to TRBD2. Germline lookup yields CDR1 MDHEN and CDR2 SYDVKM. Losses at the gene ends were 5 bases for V and 8 bases for J; bases not matched to a gene: 12. The CDR3 totals 16 residues. The CDR3 region has the DNA TGTGCCAGCAGTCCTAACGTAGCGGGGGGGCGTGTTACGCAGTATTTT. Translation gives CASSPNVAGGRVTQYF. Variable domain in full (rest from reference TRBV28 and TRBJ2-3): DVKVTQSSRYLVKRTGEKVFLECVQDMDHENMFWYRQDPGLGLRLIYFSYDVKMKEKGDIPEGYSVSREKKERFSLILESASTNQTSMYLCASSPNVAGGRVTQYFGPGTRLTVL.

The chain joins TRBV27 to TRBJ1-2, with 10 bases matching TRBD1. Germline trimming cut 2 bases from V and 3 bases from J; bases unmatched to any gene: 3. CDR3 length: 15 residues. From germline, CDR1 is MNHEY and CDR2 SMNVEV (reference sequence). CDR3 sequence (DNA): TGTGCCAGCAGTTTAAATGGACAGGGGGACTATGGCTACACCTTC. It codes for CASSLNGQGDYGYTF.

The chain uses TRBV19 and TRBJ1-6, with 7 bases fitting TRBD1. This CDR3 has 14 residues. The ends lost 6 bases at V and 6 bases at J; junction bases unmatched: 5. CDR1 and CDR2 from the germline V gene are LNHDA and SQIVND (reference sequence). CDR3 coding DNA: TGTGCCAGTAGCATCCGGGACAGTAATTCACCCCTCCACTTT. Translated: CASSIRDSNSPLHF.

The chain joins TRBV19 to TRBJ2-1; 8 positions match TRBD2. The V gene's germline CDR1 is LNHDA and CDR2 SQIVND (reference sequence). CDR3 size: 13 residues. The ends lost 5 bases at V and 7 bases at J; junction bases unmatched: 4. In DNA, the CDR3 is TGTGCCAGTAGTCCAGGGACTAGTAATGAGCAGTTCTTC. Amino acid sequence: CASSPGTSNEQFF.

This clone showed up just a few times. The rearrangement uses TRBV7-9 and TRBJ2-3, with 10 bases lining up with TRBD2. The V gene's germline CDR1 is SEHNR and CDR2 FQNEAQ (reference sequence). V trimming: 5 bases; J trimming: 0 bases; junction bases outside the gene matches: 8. The CDR3 covers 17 residues. The CDR3 loop reads CASSPASGGSSTDTQYF. CDR3 sequence (DNA): TGTGCCAGCAGCCCCGCTAGCGGGGGTTCTAGCACAGATACGCAGTATTTT.

The rearrangement links TRBV27 to TRBJ2-1; 9 bases are shared with TRBD2. The CDR3 length is 14 residues. CDR1 is MNHEY, CDR2 SMNVEV, per germline (reference sequence). J was trimmed by 3 bases and V by 8 bases; bases with no gene match: 5. The CDR3 loop is CASSRRGGYNEQFF. CDR3 nucleotide sequence: TGTGCCAGCTCTAGGCGGGGGGGCTACAATGAGCAGTTCTTC.

The genes are TRBV28 and TRBJ1-3; D is undetermined. V was cut by 5 bases and J by 1 base, with 18 bases left in between. CDR3 length equals 17 residues. Germline values: CDR1 MDHEN, CDR2 SYDVKM. CDR3 nucleotides: TGTGCCAGCAGTCCGCCCGTTGCAGGCTGGTCTGGAAACACCATATATTTT. The encoded protein is CASSPPVAGWSGNTIYF.

This clone was counted ten times or more. V is TRBV24-1 and J is TRBJ2-1; the match to TRBD2 covers 7 bases. The germline V gene encodes CDR1 KGHDR and CDR2 SFDVKD. The V and J ends lost 0 bases and 6 bases, in that order; junction bases with no gene match: 1. The length of the CDR3 is 14 residues. CDR3 in amino acids: CATSDLLAANEQFF. The DNA of the CDR3 is TGTGCCACCAGTGATTTGCTAGCGGCCAATGAGCAGTTCTTC.

This chain links TRBV18 with TRBJ2-1; 8 bases agree with TRBD1. Germline lookup yields CDR1 KGHSH and CDR2 LQKENI. The trim removed 0 bases at V and 9 bases at J, leaving 4 bases unmatched. The CDR3 totals 14 residues. CDR3 sequence: CASSPPTGGGEQFF. CDR3 DNA sequence: TGTGCCAGCTCACCACCAACAGGGGGTGGTGAGCAGTTCTTC.

This chain joins TRBV5-6 and TRBJ2-5, with D possibly being TRBD2 (5 bases). V was cut by 0 bases and J by 11 bases, with 17 bases left in between. The germline V gene encodes CDR1 SGHDT and CDR2 YYEEEE. The CDR3 consists of 14 residues. The CDR3 DNA sequence: TGTGCCAGCAGCTTGGACAGCGATGTCACGGGGCAGTACTTC. Translation: CASSLDSDVTGQYF.

This clone turned up a few times. V gene TRBV29-1 combines with J gene TRBJ1-3; D remains ambiguous. Trimming pared 5 bases from V and 3 bases from J, leaving 8 bases between. The length of the CDR3 is 12 residues. Germline V gene lookup returns CDR1 SQVTM and CDR2 ANQGSEA. In DNA form, the CDR3 reads TGCAGCGTTAGTCTAGATGGAAACACCATATATTTT. Translating it yields CSVSLDGNTIYF.

V and J are TRBV27 and TRBJ2-3; TRBD2 matches 9 bases. CDR1 and CDR2 (germline): MNHEY, SMNVEV (reference sequence). V lost 4 bases and J lost 3; bases outside the gene matches: 2. The CDR3 runs to 14 residues. In nucleotides, the CDR3 is TGTGCCAGCAGTTCGAGCGGGGGGACAGATACGCAGTATTTT. Residues: CASSSSGGTDTQYF.

This clone was seen a handful of times. The chain couples TRBV28 to TRBJ1-2, with D perhaps TRBD1 (6 bases). The germline V gene has CDR1 MDHEN and CDR2 SYDVKM. CDR3 length: 16 residues. The V end was cut by 6 bases, the J end by 5 bases, with 22 bases between. This CDR3 reads CASSMGGRQDLYGYTF. The CDR3 DNA follows: TGTGCCAGCAGCATGGGTGGGCGACAGGATCTTTATGGCTACACCTTC.

This clone was detected once. The chain joins TRBV30 to TRBJ2-7, with 7 positions matching TRBD2. V was clipped by 3 bases and J by 2 bases; unmatched bases: 10. This CDR3 is 15 amino acids long. The germline gives CDR1 GTSNPN, CDR2 SVGIG (reference sequence). The CDR3 DNA is TGTGCCTGGAGCACGGGGGGAAATTGGCCCTACGAGCAGTACGTC. The encoded protein is CAWSTGGNWPYEQYV.